The 5 T cell receptor beta chains presented below share a single source sample, sequenced in a study of T cells in Graves' hyperthyroidism and ophthalmopathy. There were TCR beta CDR3 regions amplified from RNA transcripts. HTBI primers were the set used in a first-round RT-PCR of the TCR CDR3. TCRdb reanalysed the multiplex PCR reads using MiXCR and keeps one entry per CDR3 protein. The sample has approximately 610,000 distinct CDR3 sequences; 14% to 15% are singletons. Sequenced: blood. Receptor source: a woman in her thirties or forties with Graves' ophthalmopathy.

In this sample, this clonotype turned up many times. The V and J genes are TRBV20-1 and TRBJ1-2; D unclear. Germline-derived CDR1 and CDR2 are DFQATT and SNEGSKA (reference sequence). V was shortened by 2 bases and J by 3 bases, with 10 bases between the two germline ends. The CDR3 loop spans 13 amino acids. The CDR3 bases are TGCAGTGCTAGACCAAGTTTAGACTATGGCTACACCTTC. Translated: CSARPSLDYGYTF.

A note on this clonotype: This could be a read error, since a much larger clone is one nucleotide away. The V gene is TRBV7-2, the J gene TRBJ2-2; D ambiguous. V was clipped by 8 bases and J by 5 bases, with 12 bases between them. From germline, CDR1 is SGHTA and CDR2 FQGNSA. CDR3 length: 13 residues. CDR3 DNA: TGTGCCAGCGGCTCTACTCTGACCGGGGAGCTGTTTTTT. It is translated as CASGSTLTGELFF.

This clonotype was detected ten times or more. This chain uses TRBV12-3 or TRBV12-4 with TRBJ1-1, with D hard to call. The CDR3 has 14 amino acids. With 2 bases removed from V and 5 bases from J, the gap between germline ends came to 12 bases. DNA of the CDR3: TGTGCCAGCAGTTTACATGCGGATTGGACTGAAGCTTTCTTT. It specifies CASSLHADWTEAFF.

This clonotype was observed many times. V and J are TRBV6-5 and TRBJ1-6; D gene ambiguous. Germline V gene lookup returns CDR1 MNHEY and CDR2 SVGAGI. V was clipped by 0 bases and J by 2 bases, with 5 bases between them. The CDR3 totals 15 residues. DNA of the CDR3: TGTGCCAGCAGTTACTCAGGGCCCTATAATTCACCCCTCCACTTT. It is translated as CASSYSGPYNSPLHF.

In this sample, this clonotype turned up a few times. The V and J genes are TRBV5-1 and TRBJ2-2; no reliable D call. Trimming left V 4 bases short and J 6 bases short, with 13 bases between. The CDR3 sequence is 14 residues long. Per the germline V gene, CDR1 is SGHRS and CDR2 is YFSETQ. Here the CDR3 reads CASSHTGPAGELFF. DNA of the CDR3: TGCGCCAGCAGCCACACCGGACCGGCCGGGGAGCTGTTTTTT.